This is a list of T cell receptor beta chains from one sample in a study of blood T cell repertoires in COVID-19. Using immunoSEQ multiplex PCR, the repertoire was profiled, and TCRdb retains in-frame clones only, with some absent. The sample has a few hundred thousand clones; roughly 90% are singletons. The sample was peripheral blood. These receptors were collected from a woman in her thirties with COVID-19, enrolled during active disease. Both conserved end residues are part of each CDR3. D genes are given only for firm matches. Rows give clone size only sometimes, using once, few, many, or a class for an expanded clone.

d_call j_call clone_size v_call cdr3_aa cdr3_nt
TRBD1 TRBJ1-1 - TRBV28 CASSLRLGQGGTEAFF TGTGCCAGCAGTTTACGCCTCGGACAGGGGGGCACTGAAGCTTTCTTT
- TRBJ1-5 - TRBV6-5 CASSLNPSGNQPQHF TGTGCCAGCTCCCTAAACCCCAGCGGCAATCAGCCCCAGCATTTT
TRBD1 TRBJ1-2 - TRBV29-1 CSVGDRGVDGYTF TGCAGCGTTGGGGACAGGGGAGTAGATGGCTACACCTTT
TRBD1 TRBJ1-6 - TRBV2 CASRGTGPGNSPLHF TGTGCCAGCAGAGGGACAGGCCCTGGAAATTCACCCCTCCACTTT
- TRBJ1-5 - TRBV6-5 CASSYSGQFNQPQHF TGTGCCAGCAGTTACTCGGGGCAGTTCAATCAGCCCCAGCATTTT
- TRBJ1-5 - TRBV4-1 CASSQGESRDQPQHF TGCGCCAGCAGCCAAGGGGAGAGTCGGGATCAGCCCCAGCATTTT
TRBD1 TRBJ2-7 - TRBV5-4 CASSLRQGRGYEQYF TGTGCCAGCAGCCTAAGACAGGGTAGGGGCTACGAGCAGTACTTC
- TRBJ1-2 - TRBV12-3/TRBV12-4 CASSLVRGGGYTF TGTGCCAGCAGTTTAGTCCGCGGGGGAGGCTACACCTTC
- TRBJ2-2 once TRBV6-5 CASSSPTENTGELFF TGTGCCAGCAGTTCCCCGACAGAAAACACCGGGGAGCTGTTTTTT
- TRBJ1-6 - TRBV29-1 CSVGSGPGDSPLHF TGCAGCGTTGGATCGGGTCCAGGGGATTCACCCCTCCACTTT
- TRBJ1-1 - TRBV7-9 CASSNWTTEAFF TGTGCCAGCAGCAACTGGACAACTGAAGCTTTCTTT
- TRBJ2-1 once TRBV13 CASSSFRRVLTYNEQFF TGTGCCAGCAGCTCTTTCCGGAGGGTGCTGACCTACAATGAGCAGTTCTTC
TRBD1 TRBJ2-7 - TRBV6-5 CASSLTGNYEQYF TGTGCCAGCAGTTTGACAGGGAACTACGAGCAGTACTTC
TRBD1 TRBJ1-5 - TRBV11-2 CASSLGQGEGQPQHF TGTGCCAGCAGCTTGGGACAGGGTGAGGGTCAGCCCCAGCATTTT
- TRBJ2-7 - TRBV6-5 CASSYSSETYEQYF TGTGCCAGCAGTTACTCGTCAGAAACCTACGAGCAGTACTTC
TRBD2 TRBJ2-1 - TRBV19 CASSIPGLAGGGDEQFF TGTGCCAGTAGTATCCCGGGACTAGCGGGAGGAGGTGATGAGCAGTTCTTC
- TRBJ1-4 - TRBV5-1 CASSKDSSNEKLFF TGCGCCAGCAGCAAGGACAGCTCTAATGAAAAACTGTTTTTT
- TRBJ1-2 once TRBV20-1 CSATAVPGYTF TGCAGTGCTACGGCGGTCCCGGGCTACACCTTC
- TRBJ1-2 - TRBV10-3 CAISGRQDYGYTF TGTGCCATCAGTGGGAGACAGGACTATGGCTACACCTTC
TRBD1 TRBJ1-2 - TRBV19 CATSTGALGYTF TGTGCCACGTCGACAGGGGCTCTGGGCTACACCTTC
TRBD2 TRBJ2-7 - TRBV4-3 CASSQETARGFWDEQYF TGCGCCAGCAGCCAAGAGACCGCGCGGGGGTTCTGGGACGAGCAGTACTTC
- TRBJ1-3 - TRBV13 CASSLYTLSGNTIYF TGTGCCAGCAGCTTATACACGCTCTCTGGAAACACCATATATTTT
TRBD1 TRBJ2-1 - TRBV7-7 CASSLTGVNNEQFF TGTGCTAGCAGCTTGACAGGGGTGAACAATGAGCAGTTCTTC
- TRBJ1-2 - TRBV6-6 CASSPPQGGNGYTF TGTGCCAGCAGTCCCCCACAGGGCGGTAATGGCTACACCTTC
TRBD1 TRBJ2-1 - TRBV3-1/TRBV3-2 CASSPWTGGTRDEQFF TGTGCCAGCAGCCCCTGGACAGGGGGGACCCGCGATGAGCAGTTCTTC
TRBD1 TRBJ2-2 few TRBV28 CASSMPGGGTGELFF TGTGCCAGCAGTATGCCAGGGGGCGGCACCGGGGAGCTGTTTTTT
TRBD1 TRBJ1-2 - TRBV18 CASSVAGTGGAGYGYTF TGTGCCAGCTCAGTAGCCGGGACAGGGGGCGCGGGCTATGGCTACACCTTC
- TRBJ2-3 - TRBV11-2 CASSLVGRWRDTQYF TGTGCCAGCAGCTTAGTAGGCCGATGGAGGGATACGCAGTATTTT
TRBD1 TRBJ2-2 - TRBV27 CASSLSGAGGQLFF TGTGCCAGCAGTTTATCGGGGGCAGGGGGCCAGCTGTTTTTT
TRBD2 TRBJ2-1 - TRBV7-2 CASSLAGGIYNEQFF TGTGCCAGCAGCTTAGCGGGGGGGATTTACAATGAGCAGTTCTTC
- TRBJ1-4 - TRBV11-2 CAQRVDGKVGVITNEKLFF TGTGCCCAGCGGGTTGATGGGAAGGTGGGAGTGATAACTAATGAAAAACTGTTTTTT
TRBD2 TRBJ2-1 - TRBV28 CASTPGLVSGNEQFF TGTGCCAGCACCCCGGGACTAGTAAGCGGCAATGAGCAGTTCTTC
TRBD1 TRBJ1-2 - TRBV11-2 CASSLDYRGLNYGYTF TGTGCCAGCAGCTTAGACTACAGGGGTCTTAACTATGGCTACACCTTC
TRBD2 TRBJ2-5 - TRBV6-6 CASSYLAGGPGETQYF TGTGCCAGCAGTTACCTAGCGGGGGGGCCGGGGGAGACCCAGTACTTC
TRBD1 TRBJ2-3 - TRBV14 CASSRRQGDGAQYF TGTGCCAGCAGCCGTAGACAGGGGGATGGTGCGCAGTATTTT
- TRBJ1-2 - TRBV10-3 CAISDGVRDMIYGYTF TGTGCCATCAGTGATGGGGTACGGGATATGATCTATGGCTACACCTTC
- TRBJ1-2 - TRBV24-1 CATSDLGSGYTF TGTGCCACCAGTGATTTGGGGAGCGGATACACCTTC
- TRBJ2-7 once TRBV6-5 CASIGDGEQYF TGTGCCAGCATAGGGGATGGCGAGCAGTACTTC
- TRBJ2-2 - TRBV5-1 CASSLVTNTGELFF TGCGCCAGCAGCTTGGTCACGAACACCGGGGAGCTGTTTTTT
- TRBJ2-1 - TRBV30 CAWTAGPYNEQFF TGTGCCTGGACGGCAGGGCCCTACAATGAGCAGTTCTTC
TRBD1 TRBJ2-1 - TRBV5-1 CASSLGLARTGGVEGQFF TGCGCCAGCAGCTTGGGGTTGGCAAGGACAGGGGGCGTGGAGGGGCAGTTCTTC
TRBD2 TRBJ2-3 - TRBV11-3 CASSLGPATSGGADTQYF TGTGCCAGCAGCTTAGGGCCCGCTACTAGCGGGGGGGCAGATACGCAGTATTTT
- TRBJ2-1 - TRBV6-2/TRBV6-3 CASSYSAPRTVYNEQFF TGTGCCAGCAGTTACTCGGCTCCTAGGACAGTCTACAATGAGCAGTTCTTC
TRBD2 TRBJ2-1 - TRBV11-2 CASSFWTSRRENYNEQFF TGTGCCAGCAGCTTCTGGACTAGCCGGCGTGAGAATTACAATGAGCAGTTCTTC
TRBD1 TRBJ1-2 - TRBV6-2/TRBV6-3 CASSPRQGYGYTF TGTGCCAGCAGTCCCAGACAGGGGTATGGCTACACCTTC
- TRBJ1-6 - TRBV15 CATSRKFSSYNSPLHF TGTGCCACCAGCAGGAAATTTAGCTCCTATAATTCACCCCTCCACTTT
TRBD2 TRBJ2-3 - TRBV5-6 CASSLAGREGQTDTQYF TGTGCCAGCAGCTTGGCGGGGCGGGAGGGCCAAACAGATACGCAGTATTTT
- TRBJ2-5 - TRBV4-2 CASSQDSRTQYF TGTGCCAGCAGCCAAGATAGCCGGACCCAGTACTTC
- TRBJ1-4 - TRBV7-9 CASSSLGGDEKLFF TGTGCCAGCAGCTCGCTTGGGGGGGATGAAAAACTGTTTTTT
- TRBJ2-2 - TRBV11-3 CASSLVASRGGELFF TGTGCCAGCAGCTTAGTGGCCAGTCGGGGCGGGGAGCTGTTTTTT
TRBD2 TRBJ2-3 - TRBV9 CASGGAGGGTDTQYF TGTGCCAGCGGGGGTGCGGGAGGAGGAACAGATACGCAGTATTTT
TRBD1 TRBJ2-3 once TRBV6-4 CASSERGRQGPGGDTQYF TGTGCCAGCAGTGAGCGAGGGAGACAGGGACCTGGGGGAGATACGCAGTATTTT
- TRBJ2-2 - TRBV5-8 CASSLSTGTPNTGELFF TGTGCCAGCAGCTTAAGCACCGGGACTCCGAACACCGGGGAGCTGTTTTTT
- TRBJ2-2 - TRBV2 CASSDLGGANTGELFF TGTGCCAGCAGTGATTTGGGAGGCGCGAACACCGGGGAGCTGTTTTTT
- TRBJ1-3 - TRBV6-4 CASSAEPGPGNTIYF TGTGCCAGCAGTGCCGAACCAGGGCCAGGAAACACCATATATTTT
TRBD1 TRBJ1-1 - TRBV7-8 CASSTRTGVSTEAFF TGTGCCAGCAGCACCAGGACAGGGGTGAGCACTGAAGCTTTCTTT
TRBD1 TRBJ2-5 - TRBV24-1 CATSDGGQGQETQYF TGTGCCACCAGTGATGGGGGACAGGGGCAAGAGACCCAGTACTTC